The 9 T cell receptor beta chains below were found in one sample sequenced in a study of blood T cells in healthy people across ages. A second PCR of about 6 to 11 cycles used a sample-barcoded 5' primer and a J-beta primer mix. One entry per CDR3 protein, called by TCRdb with MiXCR from the 5' RACE reads. Among about 1 million distinct CDR3 sequences listed, almost 25% were seen once. These data were likewise used in another study, on T cells of mothers and their children.

Sequencing used blood. These receptors were taken from a girl aged 2-10 years in good health.

In its sample, this clonotype was seen once. The chain recombines TRBV9 with TRBJ2-5; 8 bases match TRBD2. The CDR3 runs 14 residues. Unmatched junction bases numbered 11, after V lost 2 bases and J lost 11 bases. Germline CDR1 and CDR2: SGDLS and YYNGEE. CDR3 in amino acids: CASSVGGDSREQYF. DNA for the CDR3: TGTGCCAGCAGCGTCGGGGGGGATTCTAGGGAGCAGTACTTC.

In this sample, this clonotype turned up a few times. The rearrangement links TRBV2 to TRBJ2-5; TRBD2 matches at 16 bases. The J call may be faulty, since TRBJ2-1 better matches the DNA end. This CDR3 has 17 residues. Germline V lookup: CDR1 SNHLY, CDR2 FYNNEI. CDR3 in DNA: TGTGCCAGCAGTTTGTTGGGGACTAGCGGGGGGGCCGATGAGCAGTTCTTC. This gives the protein CASSLLGTSGGADEQFF.

This rearrangement joins TRBV20-1 to TRBJ1-1; D gene uncertain. Germline V gene sequence: CDR1 DFQATT, CDR2 SNEGSKA (reference sequence). V dropped 0 bases and J dropped 8 bases, with 13 bases sitting between them. The CDR3 covers 13 residues. DNA for the CDR3: TGCAGTGCTAGAGACGCCAGGTCGGGAGAAGCTTTCTTT. It specifies CSARDARSGEAFF.

The chain is built from TRBV20-1 and TRBJ2-1; 12 bases match TRBD2. The CDR3 extends over 14 amino acids. J lost 6 bases, V lost 2 bases, and 2 bases had no gene match. CDR1 is DFQATT and CDR2 is SNEGSKA in the germline V gene (reference sequence). The CDR3 coding sequence is TGCAGTGCTAGACTAGCGGGAGGGCCCAATGAGCAGTTCTTC. It is translated as CSARLAGGPNEQFF.

The chain combines TRBV7-2 with TRBJ1-1; D is ambiguous. This CDR3 contains 14 residues. V was pared by 5 bases and J by 4 bases, with 14 bases between. In germline, CDR1 is SGHTA, CDR2 FQGNSA. CDR3 sequence: CASSLEGHVTEAFF. The CDR3 coding sequence is TGTGCCAGCAGCCTCGAGGGCCATGTCACTGAAGCTTTCTTT.

The chain has TRBV27 and TRBJ2-1; TRBD2 matches 13 bases. The V gene end was trimmed by 4 bases and the J gene end by 5 bases; junction bases not matched to a gene: 8. CDR1 and CDR2 from the germline V gene are MNHEY and SMNVEV (reference sequence). This CDR3 contains 17 residues. CDR3 coding DNA: TGTGCCAGCAGTTCAGGACTGGGACTAGCGGGAAACAATGAGCAGTTCTTC. It encodes CASSSGLGLAGNNEQFF.

This clonotype was detected only a few times. The gene calls are TRBV10-3 and TRBJ2-1; the match to TRBD2 covers 8 bases. This CDR3 spans 14 amino acids. Germline trimming cut 7 bases from V and 5 bases from J; bases unmatched to any gene: 7. Germline assignment: CDR1 ENHRY and CDR2 SYGVKD. DNA for the CDR3: TGTGCCATCATCCGGGAGGGCCGGGACAATGAGCAGTTCTTC. Translated: CAIIREGRDNEQFF.

This clonotype appeared a few times. The DNA of the CDR3 is TGTGCCAGTGCGGACTTAGGCCCCAGCGATGAGCAGTTCTTC. Translation: CASADLGPSDEQFF. The genes are TRBV10-3 and TRBJ2-5, with a tentative D call TRBD2 (5 bases). Matching the DNA end better, TRBJ2-1 makes the J call doubtful. The germline V gene encodes CDR1 ENHRY and CDR2 SYGVKD. The CDR3 extends over 14 amino acids.

The chain combines TRBV7-9 with TRBJ2-1; tentatively, D is TRBD1 or TRBD2 (5 bases each). This CDR3 spans 15 amino acids. V shed 5 bases and J shed 5 bases, with 16 bases lying between them. CDR1 is SEHNR and CDR2 is FQNEAQ in the germline V gene (reference sequence). The CDR3 here is CASSRVGQGHNEQFF. The CDR3 bases are TGTGCCAGCAGCCGGGTAGGTCAGGGACACAATGAGCAGTTCTTC.